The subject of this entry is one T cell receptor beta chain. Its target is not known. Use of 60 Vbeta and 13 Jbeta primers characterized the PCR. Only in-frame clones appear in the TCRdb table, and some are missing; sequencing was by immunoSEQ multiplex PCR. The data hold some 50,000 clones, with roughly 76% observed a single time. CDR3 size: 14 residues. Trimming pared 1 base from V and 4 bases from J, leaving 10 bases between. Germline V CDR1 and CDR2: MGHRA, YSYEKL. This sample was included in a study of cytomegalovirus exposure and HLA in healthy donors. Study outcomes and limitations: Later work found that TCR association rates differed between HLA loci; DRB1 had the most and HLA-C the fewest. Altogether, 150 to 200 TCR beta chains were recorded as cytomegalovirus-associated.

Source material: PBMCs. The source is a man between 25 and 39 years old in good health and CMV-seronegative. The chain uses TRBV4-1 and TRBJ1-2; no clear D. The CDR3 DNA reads TGCGCCAGCAGCCAAGGTGCAGCGTCCTATGGCTACACCTTC. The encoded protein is CASSQGAASYGYTF.